This T cell receptor (beta chain) was profiled in a study of CD8 T cells in ankylosing spondylitis. Points from the study as a whole: Clones linked to the disease showed a CD8+ phenotype. They occurred at relatively low frequencies in peripheral blood. There was a TCR beta motif, made of eight highly homologous variants, that appeared characteristic of ankylosing spondylitis blood. Significant enrichment of disease-linked clones was reported in matched ankylosing spondylitis synovial fluid.

With regard to this clonotype: Its cognate antigen is unknown.

Quantitative 5'-RACE with molecular barcodes generated TCR beta libraries. TCRdb analysed the 5' RACE reads with MiXCR anew, one entry per CDR3 protein. Here the sample spans some 800,000 distinct CDR3 sequences, approximately 12% being singletons. The junction had 3 bases not matched to a gene; V was cut back by 5 bases and J by 0 bases. Looked up from germline, CDR1 is SGHRS and CDR2 is YFSETQ. The CDR3 is 14 amino acids. This sequence joins TRBV5-1 and TRBJ2-7; TRBD2 matches at 9 bases. This TCR came from a male donor with ankylosing spondylitis. Sequencing input: blood, either unsorted or a sorted T cell fraction (not recorded which). This CDR3 is CASSSSGDSYEQYF. CDR3 bases: TGCGCCAGCAGTTCTAGCGGGGACTCCTACGAGCAGTACTTC.